The text below deals with one TCR beta chain. Its antigen has not been determined. No base quality information exists; no much larger clone differs at one position. Library generation was performed with 5' RACE. The run used an Illumina HiSeq 2500. The second PCR ran for about 7 to 11 cycles and used a J-beta primer mix along with a sample-barcoded 5' primer. Each TCR beta cDNA molecule received a unique molecular identifier from a template-switch 5' adaptor carrying 12 random nucleotides. Each sample yielded at least 2.5 million CDR3-containing paired-end reads. All of the RNA was converted into first-strand cDNA using the Mint cDNA synthesis kit, with a TRBC-specific oligonucleotide serving as the primer. Following uracil-DNA glycosylase treatment, a first 18-cycle PCR with universal primers M1SS and BC2_uni_R was performed on all cDNA. The authors' analysis ran thus. For normalization, 1 million high-quality reads were randomly selected from each sample, with every read carrying a distinct molecular identifier. Reads sharing molecular identifiers were discarded rather than binned into consensus sequences. MiTCR, with a Q25 quality threshold and the strictest error-elimination algorithm, was used for CDR3 identification, clonotype clustering and error correction. Lower-bound total TCR beta diversity was estimated with a nonparametric unseen species model using Euler transformation. Clones were called with MiXCR by TCRdb after fastp trimmed the public reads at Q25, and only in-frame beta chains were retained. One record per CDR3 amino acid sequence lists the most common genes and DNA. TCRdb, not the authors, supplied the V and J calls. The table for this sample lists roughly 1,500,000 distinct CDR3 sequences; 30% to 35% of them were counted only once. The ten largest clones add up to 11% of the sample.

The data originate from a study of blood T cells in healthy people across ages (dated by TCRdb to between 2015 and 2016). Study-wide context: In model experiments, template switching captured roughly one uniquely barcoded TCR beta cDNA molecule for every two T cells. Using deep sequencing normalized with unique cDNA molecular identifiers, the study measured how TCR beta repertoire diversity changes with age. Donors were grouped into four age groups: young (average 16 years), middle-aged (about 40), aged (around 66) and long-lived (around 80). Donors of different ages were randomly distributed across sequencing lanes to avoid experimental bias. Using the same blood draw, the study looked at two additional independent replicas of 1 million unique cDNA reads for two donors, one aged 18 to 30 and the other aged 80 or older.

V is clipped by 4 bases and J by 2 bases, and the sequence between their germline boundaries is 15 bases long. CDR1 and CDR2, looked up from the germline V gene, are ENHRY and SYGVKD. Spanning cysteine to phenylalanine, the CDR3 consists of 16 amino acids. Only CDR3 DNA is held: 48 bases, read in frame from base 1. Donors were 30 to 45 systemically healthy Caucasian individuals from Russia aged 6 to 90 years. Ten milliliters of peripheral blood were drawn from each donor into EDTA-treated Vacutainer tubes. Ficoll-Paque density-gradient centrifugation was used to isolate PBMCs, with at least 6 million obtained per sample. Total RNA was extracted from PBMCs with Trizol reagent, with at least 6 micrograms obtained per sample. For every donor, an aliquot of PBMCs went through flow cytometry to measure the percentages of naive CD45RAhigh/CD27high T cells. Points the paper makes about the study in general: Observed TCR beta diversity per million T cells fell roughly linearly with age, and a significant reduction was already apparent by age around 40. A strong correlation was found between observed TCR beta diversity and the percentage of naive T cells measured by flow cytometry. Total diversity estimates from one million sequenced T cells were considered lower bounds and underestimates. Compared with the aged group, more naive CD4+ T cells, fewer expanded clones and increased TCR diversity were shown by the long-lived group, suggesting age selection. Because donor CMV infection status was unknown, age-related changes in expanded clonotypes were potentially confounded. Conclusive comparison of naive and antigen-experienced compartments was prevented by the profiling of bulk unsorted PBMCs.

The origin of this receptor is a woman between 25 and 40 years old in good health. Sequenced sample: blood. The sequence is built from TRBV10-3 and TRBJ2-1, with the D gene not clear enough to name. The DNA sequence is given as TGTGCCATCAGTGGTAAGGGCCCAATTGCCTACAATGAGCAGTTCTTC. It is translated as CAISGKGPIAYNEQFF.